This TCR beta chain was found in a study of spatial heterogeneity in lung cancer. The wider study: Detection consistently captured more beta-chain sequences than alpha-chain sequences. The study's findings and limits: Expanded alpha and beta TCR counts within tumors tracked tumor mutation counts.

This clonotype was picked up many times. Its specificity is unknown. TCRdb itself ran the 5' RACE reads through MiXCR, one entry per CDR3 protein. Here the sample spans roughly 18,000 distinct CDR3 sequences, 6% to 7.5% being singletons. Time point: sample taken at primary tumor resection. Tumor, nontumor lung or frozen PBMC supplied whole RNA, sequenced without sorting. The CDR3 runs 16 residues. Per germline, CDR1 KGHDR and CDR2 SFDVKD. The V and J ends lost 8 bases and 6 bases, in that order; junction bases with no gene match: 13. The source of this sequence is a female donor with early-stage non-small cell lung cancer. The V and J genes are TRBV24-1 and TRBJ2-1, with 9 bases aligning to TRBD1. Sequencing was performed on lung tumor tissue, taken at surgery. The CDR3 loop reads CATTGQGTSPLNEQFF. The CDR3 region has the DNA TGTGCCACCACCGGACAGGGGACGAGTCCTCTCAATGAGCAGTTCTTC.